Listed below are T cell receptor beta chains from one sample, sequenced in a study of T cell changes during pregnancy in multiple sclerosis. TCRdb keeps only in-frame clones here, not all; method: immunoSEQ multiplex PCR. This table holds about 38,000 clones, around 90% found once. Sample: CD4+ T cells from peripheral blood mononuclear cells, taken after pregnancy. These receptors were obtained from a female donor in good health, enrolled as a control in a pregnancy study. The CDR3 runs from the conserved cysteine through the conserved F or W. The order of the fields is clone size, J gene, CDR3 length, V gene, D gene, CDR3 protein, CDR3 DNA. A D gene is named only where the DNA matches it firmly. Size values are once, few and many counts, or a class for expanded clones, and some rows have none.

once | TRBJ1-2 | 18 | TRBV18 | TRBD1 | CASSPMKGTGPVSYGYTF | TGTGCCAGCTCACCGATGAAAGGGACAGGGCCTGTTTCCTATGGCTACACCTTC
few | TRBJ1-1 | 13 | TRBV10-1 | . | CASSHGQNTEAFF | TGCGCCAGCAGCCACGGACAGAACACTGAAGCTTTCTTT
once | TRBJ1-5 | 17 | TRBV19 | . | CASSRKGAAVGNQPQHF | TGTGCCAGTAGTAGGAAAGGGGCGGCCGTCGGCAATCAGCCCCAGCATTTT
. | TRBJ2-1 | 14 | TRBV19 | TRBD2 | CATGGLADYNEQFF | TGTGCCACCGGAGGACTAGCGGATTACAATGAGCAGTTCTTC
few | TRBJ1-1 | 15 | TRBV6-6 | TRBD1 | CASREHRGGNTEAFF | TGTGCCAGCAGAGAACACAGGGGTGGGAACACTGAAGCTTTCTTT
. | TRBJ1-1 | 13 | TRBV2 | . | CASLTQVNTEAFF | TGTGCCAGCCTTACACAGGTGAACACTGAAGCTTTCTTT
. | TRBJ2-1 | 14 | TRBV18 | TRBD2 | CASSATSGVNEQFF | TGTGCCAGCTCCGCGACTAGCGGGGTGAATGAGCAGTTCTTC
. | TRBJ1-2 | 13 | TRBV4-3 | TRBD1 | CASRAGQGYGYTF | TGCGCCAGCAGGGCGGGACAGGGGTATGGCTACACCTTC
. | TRBJ1-1 | 14 | TRBV6-6 | TRBD1 | CASRIDRGGTEAFF | TGTGCCAGCAGAATCGACAGGGGCGGCACTGAAGCTTTCTTT
. | TRBJ1-4 | 15 | TRBV6-5 | TRBD1 | CASSPGDRTNEKLFF | TGTGCCAGCAGTCCCGGGGACAGAACTAATGAAAAACTGTTTTTT
. | TRBJ1-6 | 15 | TRBV4-3 | . | CASSQIDSSNSPLHF | TGCGCCAGCAGCCAGATAGACAGTTCCAATTCACCCCTCCACTTT
few | TRBJ1-1 | 14 | TRBV4-3 | . | CASSQGQVNTEAFF | TGCGCCAGCAGCCAGGGCCAGGTGAACACTGAAGCTTTCTTT
. | TRBJ2-2 | 15 | TRBV19 | . | CASSTTPGNTGELFF | TGTGCCAGTAGTACTACACCAGGGAACACCGGGGAGCTGTTTTTT
once | TRBJ1-3 | 14 | TRBV13 | . | CASSLLPYGNTIYF | TGTGCCAGCAGCTTACTCCCCTACGGAAACACCATATATTTT
once | TRBJ1-2 | 16 | TRBV30 | . | CAYPDQDRRANYGYTF | TGTGCCTACCCGGACCAAGACAGGAGAGCTAACTATGGCTACACCTTC
. | TRBJ1-2 | 15 | TRBV7-9 | . | CASSLPASGVGGYTF | TGTGCCAGCAGCTTACCGGCTTCAGGGGTTGGTGGCTACACCTTC
. | TRBJ2-1 | 15 | TRBV7-8 | TRBD2 | CASITGGGDYNEQFF | TGTGCCAGCATCACGGGGGGGGGAGACTACAATGAGCAGTTCTTC
. | TRBJ2-5 | 15 | TRBV5-1 | . | CASRTAGTRQETQYF | TGCGCCAGCAGAACTGCCGGGACACGCCAAGAGACCCAGTACTTC
. | TRBJ2-1 | 14 | TRBV2 | TRBD1 | CASGVATGRNEQFF | TGTGCCAGCGGGGTTGCGACAGGGCGCAATGAGCAGTTCTTC
once | TRBJ2-5 | 16 | TRBV10-3 | TRBD1 | CAISLRAGGDGETQYF | TGTGCCATCAGCTTGCGCGCAGGGGGAGATGGCGAGACCCAGTACTTC
. | TRBJ2-3 | 16 | TRBV6-6 | . | CASISSGILTTDTQYF | TGTGCCAGCATTTCGTCCGGGATCCTTACCACAGATACGCAGTATTTT
. | TRBJ1-4 | 12 | TRBV9 | . | CASSVTGEKLFF | TGTGCCAGCAGCGTTACCGGTGAAAAACTGTTTTTT
. | TRBJ1-1 | 13 | TRBV15 | . | CATSRDPNSEAFF | TGTGCCACCAGCAGAGATCCCAACTCTGAAGCTTTCTTT
. | TRBJ1-2 | 12 | TRBV7-2 | TRBD1 | CASSLQGDGYTF | TGTGCCAGCAGCCTACAGGGGGATGGCTACACCTTC
. | TRBJ1-1 | 17 | TRBV10-3 | . | CAISARGVAGMNTEAFF | TGTGCCATCAGTGCCCGGGGGGTGGCGGGTATGAACACTGAAGCTTTCTTT
. | TRBJ1-1 | 13 | TRBV7-9 | . | CASAGQQNTEAFF | TGTGCCAGCGCCGGACAGCAAAACACTGAAGCTTTCTTT
. | TRBJ1-4 | 15 | TRBV14 | . | CASSQSTGINEKLFF | TGTGCCAGCAGCCAGAGCACAGGAATTAATGAAAAACTGTTTTTT
. | TRBJ1-6 | 15 | TRBV5-1 | TRBD1 | CASSGGNRGDSPLHF | TGCGCCAGCAGCGGGGGGAACAGGGGCGATTCACCCCTCCACTTT
once | TRBJ1-1 | 15 | TRBV7-9 | . | CASLRIDSAEYEAFF | TGTGCCAGCCTGAGAATCGACAGCGCCGAGTACGAAGCTTTCTTT
. | TRBJ2-7 | 14 | TRBV5-1 | . | CASSLSATAYEQYF | TGCGCCAGCAGCCTCTCCGCAACAGCCTACGAGCAGTACTTC
. | TRBJ2-1 | 16 | TRBV9 | TRBD2 | CASSPFGGAGYNEQFF | TGTGCCAGCAGCCCCTTCGGGGGGGCCGGATACAATGAGCAGTTCTTC
. | TRBJ2-2 | 14 | TRBV4-3 | . | CASSQESLTGELFF | TGCGCCAGCAGCCAAGAATCTCTCACCGGGGAGCTGTTTTTT
. | TRBJ2-7 | 15 | TRBV11-3 | TRBD1 | CASSLSGQVAYEQYF | TGTGCCAGCAGCTTGTCGGGACAGGTGGCCTACGAGCAGTACTTC
. | TRBJ2-7 | 14 | TRBV7-2 | . | CASSPRWGVDEQYF | TGTGCCAGCAGCCCTCGGTGGGGGGTCGACGAGCAGTACTTC
. | TRBJ2-1 | 13 | TRBV30 | . | CAWSRGGGHEQFF | TGTGCCTGGAGTCGTGGCGGGGGCCATGAGCAGTTCTTC
. | TRBJ2-7 | 17 | TRBV9 | TRBD1 | CASSPLLGAGGSYEQYF | TGTGCCAGCAGCCCCCTCCTGGGGGCAGGGGGAAGCTACGAGCAGTACTTC
. | TRBJ1-2 | 16 | TRBV11-2 | TRBD1 | CASSPRGQGGRRGYTF | TGTGCCAGCAGCCCCCGAGGACAGGGGGGAAGGCGTGGCTACACCTTC
. | TRBJ2-3 | 17 | TRBV19 | TRBD2 | CASSPRTSGVGTDTQYF | TGTGCCAGTAGTCCCCGAACTAGCGGGGTAGGCACAGATACGCAGTATTTT
. | TRBJ2-7 | 16 | TRBV10-3 | TRBD2 | CAISGVPSGGAVEQYF | TGTGCCATCAGTGGAGTCCCTAGCGGGGGGGCCGTCGAGCAGTACTTC
. | TRBJ1-2 | 16 | TRBV27 | . | CASNPFRAAAYDGYTF | TGTGCCAGCAATCCCTTCAGGGCTGCAGCATACGATGGCTACACCTTC
. | TRBJ1-2 | 16 | TRBV30 | TRBD1 | CAWSVRPTGGGYGYTF | TGTGCCTGGAGTGTAAGGCCTACAGGGGGCGGCTATGGCTACACCTTC
. | TRBJ2-5 | 19 | TRBV21-1 | . | CASSKPLRPGLADPETQYF | TGTGCCAGCAGCAAACCATTACGACCGGGACTAGCGGACCCTGAGACCCAGTACTTC
. | TRBJ2-7 | 13 | TRBV7-2 | . | CASSLRHPYEQYF | TGTGCCAGCAGCTTACGACACCCCTACGAGCAGTACTTC
. | TRBJ1-3 | 12 | TRBV13 | . | CASRSSGNTIYF | TGTGCCAGCAGGAGCTCTGGAAACACCATATATTTT
. | TRBJ2-4 | 15 | TRBV5-8 | TRBD1 | CASSLAVGTGGIQYF | TGTGCCAGCAGCTTGGCCGTGGGGACAGGCGGCATTCAGTACTTC
. | TRBJ1-2 | 15 | TRBV29-1 | TRBD1 | CSVPLGGTVPYGYTF | TGCAGCGTCCCTTTAGGCGGGACAGTTCCGTATGGCTACACCTTC
. | TRBJ1-6 | 14 | TRBV27 | TRBD1 | CASSTGTGTSPLHF | TGTGCCAGCAGCACCGGGACAGGAACTTCACCCCTCCACTTT
. | TRBJ1-2 | 16 | TRBV15 | TRBD1 | CATSRLAGTGPYGYTF | TGTGCCACCAGCAGACTAGCCGGGACAGGGCCCTATGGCTACACCTTC
once | TRBJ2-4 | 16 | TRBV13 | TRBD1 | CASSTDRGHAKNIQYF | TGTGCCAGCAGCACCGACAGGGGGCACGCCAAAAACATTCAGTACTTC
. | TRBJ1-2 | 9 | TRBV29-1 | . | CSVLPGYTF | TGCAGCGTTCTCCCGGGCTACACCTTC
. | TRBJ2-1 | 16 | TRBV5-1 | . | CASSADRIGGYNEQFF | TGCGCCAGCAGCGCGGACAGAATTGGGGGTTACAATGAGCAGTTCTTC
. | TRBJ1-2 | 16 | TRBV19 | . | CASSIEGAFPGYGYTF | TGTGCCAGTAGTATAGAGGGGGCTTTCCCTGGCTATGGCTACACCTTC
. | TRBJ1-2 | 14 | TRBV4-1 | TRBD1 | CASSQGQGIYGYTF | TGCGCCAGCAGCCAGGGACAGGGGATCTATGGCTACACCTTC
. | TRBJ1-1 | 17 | TRBV1 | . | CTSSFRQGARLNTEAFF | TGCACCAGCAGCTTTAGACAGGGGGCCAGATTGAACACTGAAGCTTTCTTT
. | TRBJ2-7 | 14 | TRBV5-1 | TRBD1 | CASSQGRDRVEQYF | TGCGCCAGCAGTCAGGGCCGGGACAGGGTCGAGCAGTACTTC
. | TRBJ2-7 | 16 | TRBV5-1 | . | CASGLGGSSPGYEQYF | TGCGCCAGCGGCCTTGGGGGGTCCTCCCCAGGCTACGAGCAGTACTTC
. | TRBJ2-7 | 17 | TRBV4-3 | . | CASSQSPGLRSSYEQYF | TGCGCCAGCAGCCAATCTCCGGGACTCAGGAGCTCCTACGAGCAGTACTTC
. | TRBJ1-1 | 12 | TRBV6-6 | . | CASSHPLEEAFF | TGTGCCAGCAGTCACCCTCTGGAGGAAGCTTTCTTT
. | TRBJ1-1 | 14 | TRBV7-9 | . | CASSHGSLNTEAFF | TGTGCCAGCAGCCACGGGAGCTTGAACACTGAAGCTTTCTTT